A selection of T cell receptor beta chains follows, all from one sample in a study of shared clonotypes between healthy human individuals. Sequencing was performed with immunoSEQ multiplex PCR; in TCRdb, only in-frame clones are kept and a portion is missing. The sample comprises about 680,000 clones, less than 80% of which are singletons, and approximately 1.8% rests with the top ten. The sample consisted of memory CD4+ T cells sorted from blood. These receptors originate from a woman in her 30s in good health. CDR3s include the opening cysteine and the closing phenylalanine or tryptophan. D genes are given only for firm matches. Some rows have no size entry. The others give once, few or many, or a class for an expanded clone.

j_call cdr3_length v_call clone_size d_call cdr3_aa cdr3_nt
TRBJ2-3 12 TRBV5-4 - - CATQASTDTQYF TGTGCCACCCAGGCTAGCACAGATACGCAGTATTTT
TRBJ2-5 14 TRBV28 - TRBD2 CASSSGGHQETQYF TGTGCCAGCAGTTCGGGGGGACACCAAGAGACCCAGTACTTC
TRBJ1-3 15 TRBV28 - - CASGPQGISGNTIYF TGTGCCAGCGGTCCTCAGGGAATCTCTGGAAACACCATATATTTT
TRBJ2-7 13 TRBV2 - - CASKISGTYEQYF TGTGCCAGCAAGATAAGCGGAACCTACGAGCAGTACTTC
TRBJ1-2 11 TRBV20-1 - TRBD1 CSADRGKGYTF TGCAGTGCTGACAGGGGGAAGGGCTACACCTTC
TRBJ2-7 15 TRBV27 - TRBD1 CASRSHGDRDYEQYF TGTGCCAGCAGGTCCCATGGGGACAGAGACTACGAGCAGTACTTC
TRBJ2-3 16 TRBV25-1 - - CASSERTQNPTDTQYF TGTGCCAGCAGTGAAAGGACGCAAAACCCCACAGATACGCAGTATTTT
TRBJ2-7 15 TRBV5-1 few - CASSTLLPGGSEQYF TGCGCCAGCAGCACCTTATTACCCGGCGGCTCCGAGCAGTACTTC
TRBJ2-6 16 TRBV11-2 - - CASSSDWISGANVLTF TGTGCCAGCAGCTCTGACTGGATCTCTGGGGCCAACGTCCTGACTTTC
TRBJ2-1 17 TRBV5-6 - TRBD2 CASSFVTSGRRHNEQFF TGTGCCAGCAGCTTTGTGACTAGCGGACGAAGGCATAATGAGCAGTTCTTC
TRBJ1-1 15 TRBV7-2 - TRBD1 CASSREGQVNTYSNF TGTGCCAGCAGCCGGGAGGGACAGGTCAATACTTACTCCAACTTT
TRBJ2-1 15 TRBV18 - TRBD2 CASSPASGWLGEQFF TGTGCCAGCTCACCTGCTAGCGGGTGGTTGGGAGAGCAGTTCTTC
TRBJ1-2 14 TRBV28 - TRBD1 CASRLGTGGYGYTF TGTGCCAGCAGACTCGGAACAGGGGGTTATGGCTACACCTTC
TRBJ2-5 18 TRBV4-1 - TRBD2 CASSQYSGTGGSQETQYF TGCGCCAGCAGCCAATACTCCGGGACGGGCGGGAGTCAAGAGACCCAGTACTTC
TRBJ2-5 15 TRBV18 - - CASSPAGRAKETQYF TGTGCCAGCTCACCAGCGGGCAGGGCGAAAGAGACCCAGTACTTC
TRBJ2-1 13 TRBV11-2 - - CASRGQSGNEQFF TGTGCCAGCAGGGGACAATCCGGCAATGAGCAGTTCTTC
TRBJ1-5 13 TRBV27 few - CASSSPKRQPQHF TGTGCCAGCAGTTCTCCCAAGAGACAGCCCCAGCATTTT
TRBJ2-5 15 TRBV29-1 - TRBD2 CSVYTGLAGPGEQYF TGCAGCGTCTATACGGGACTAGCGGGACCGGGGGAGCAGTACTTC
TRBJ1-2 16 TRBV29-1 - - CSVDLHKGTLSQGYTF TGCAGCGTTGACTTACATAAGGGCACGCTGTCTCAAGGCTACACCTTC
TRBJ2-1 16 TRBV5-8 few TRBD1 CASSSGQVVGYNEQFF TGTGCCAGCAGCTCCGGACAGGTTGTCGGGTACAATGAGCAGTTCTTC
TRBJ2-1 14 TRBV2 - TRBD1 CASSAGTGGNEQFF TGTGCCAGCAGCGCGGGGACAGGGGGCAATGAGCAGTTCTTC
TRBJ2-7 15 TRBV5-1 - - CASSLGPSSSYEQYF TGCGCCAGCAGCTTGGGTCCGTCCAGCTCCTACGAGCAGTACTTC
TRBJ2-1 10 TRBV20-1 - - CSASNNEQFF TGCAGTGCTAGCAACAATGAGCAGTTCTTC
TRBJ2-7 17 TRBV11-2 - TRBD2 CASSSTHGLAGLYEQYF TGTGCCAGCAGCTCGACGCATGGACTAGCGGGATTGTACGAGCAGTACTTC
TRBJ2-5 15 TRBV9 few TRBD1 CASSAAGQGRETQYF TGTGCCAGCAGCGCAGCTGGACAGGGACGGGAGACCCAGTACTTC
TRBJ2-7 14 TRBV2 - - CASSVNAGSHEQYF TGTGCCAGCAGTGTCAATGCGGGATCCCACGAGCAGTACTTC
TRBJ2-3 15 TRBV5-1 - TRBD2 CASSLAAGGRDTQYF TGCGCCAGCAGCTTGGCTGCGGGAGGAAGAGATACGCAGTATTTT
TRBJ2-3 13 TRBV5-1 many - CASSLEGTDTQYF TGCGCCAGCAGCTTGGAGGGCACAGATACGCAGTATTTT
TRBJ1-2 13 TRBV6-1 few - CASSEAGQIGYTF TGTGCCAGCAGTGAAGCGGGACAAATCGGCTACACCTTC
TRBJ1-1 16 TRBV27 - TRBD1 CASSSNKGTGGTEAFF TGTGCCAGCAGTTCCAACAAAGGGACAGGGGGCACTGAAGCTTTCTTT
TRBJ2-1 15 TRBV5-1 - TRBD2 CASRTSGSIGNEQFF TGCGCCAGCAGGACTAGCGGGAGTATAGGCAATGAGCAGTTCTTC
TRBJ2-5 15 TRBV5-1 - - CASSLVGKREETQYF TGCGCCAGCAGCTTGGTAGGGAAGAGGGAAGAGACCCAGTACTTC
TRBJ2-1 13 TRBV18 - - CASSPQGSNEQFF TGTGCCAGCTCACCACAGGGCTCCAATGAGCAGTTCTTC
TRBJ2-1 15 TRBV5-1 many - CASSLSSPSYNEQFF TGCGCCAGCAGCTTGTCTAGCCCATCCTACAATGAGCAGTTCTTC
TRBJ2-7 14 TRBV7-6 - TRBD2 CASSSGTSGYEQYF TGTGCCAGCAGCTCAGGGACTAGCGGATACGAGCAGTACTTC
TRBJ2-7 13 TRBV7-2 few - CASSQSGGGEQYF TGTGCCAGCAGCCAAAGCGGAGGGGGCGAGCAGTACTTC
TRBJ2-3 16 TRBV27 - - CASSFLPGGTTDTQYF TGTGCCAGCAGCTTCCTTCCCGGCGGGACCACAGATACGCAGTATTTT
TRBJ2-3 16 TRBV18 - TRBD2 CASSPPQGAGADTQYF TGTGCCAGCTCACCACCACAAGGGGCGGGAGCCGATACGCAGTATTTT
TRBJ1-5 14 TRBV10-3 - - CAAGRDTSHQPQHF TGTGCCGCGGGCCGGGACACCTCTCATCAGCCCCAGCATTTT
TRBJ1-3 15 TRBV6-5 - - CASSSGKSLGNTIYF TGTGCCAGCAGCTCAGGGAAATCTCTCGGAAACACCATATATTTT
TRBJ1-5 17 TRBV4-2 - - CASSQNGAGGTNQPQHF TGTGCCAGCAGCCAAAATGGGGCCGGGGGAACCAATCAGCCCCAGCATTTT
TRBJ2-1 13 TRBV27 - - CASSPPLQGEQFF TGTGCCAGCAGCCCTCCATTGCAAGGTGAGCAGTTCTTC
TRBJ2-7 14 TRBV18 once - CASSPGRDEPEQYF TGTGCCAGCTCACCAGGGCGGGACGAGCCAGAGCAGTACTTC
TRBJ2-7 15 TRBV29-1 - TRBD2 CSVVWSGSLVDEQYF TGCAGCGTTGTTTGGAGCGGGAGTCTCGTGGACGAGCAGTACTTC
TRBJ1-4 11 TRBV28 - - CASSATGKLFF TGTGCCAGCAGTGCCACAGGGAAACTGTTTTTT
TRBJ2-3 15 TRBV10-1 - TRBD2 CASSLSGSVKDTQYF TGCGCCAGCAGCCTTAGCGGGAGTGTTAAAGATACGCAGTATTTT